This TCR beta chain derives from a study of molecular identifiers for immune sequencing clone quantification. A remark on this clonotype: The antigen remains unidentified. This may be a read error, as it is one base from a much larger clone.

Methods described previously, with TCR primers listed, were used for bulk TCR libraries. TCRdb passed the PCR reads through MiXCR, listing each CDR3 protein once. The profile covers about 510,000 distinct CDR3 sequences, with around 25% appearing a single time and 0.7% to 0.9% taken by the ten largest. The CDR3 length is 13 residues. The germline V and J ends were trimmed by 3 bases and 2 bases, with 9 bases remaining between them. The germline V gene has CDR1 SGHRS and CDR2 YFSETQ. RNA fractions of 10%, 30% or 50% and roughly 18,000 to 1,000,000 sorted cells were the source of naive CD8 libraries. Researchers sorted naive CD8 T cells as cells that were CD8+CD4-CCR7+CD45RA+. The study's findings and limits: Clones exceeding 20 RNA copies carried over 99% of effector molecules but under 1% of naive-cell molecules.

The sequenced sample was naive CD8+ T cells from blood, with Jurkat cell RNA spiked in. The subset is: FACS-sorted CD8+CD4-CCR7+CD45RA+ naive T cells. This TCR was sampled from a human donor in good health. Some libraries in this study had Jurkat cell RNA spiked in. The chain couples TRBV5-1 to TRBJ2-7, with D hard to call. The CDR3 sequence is CASSSEPAYEQYF. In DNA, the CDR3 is TGCGCCAGCAGCTCGGAGCCAGCCTACGAGCAGTACTTC.